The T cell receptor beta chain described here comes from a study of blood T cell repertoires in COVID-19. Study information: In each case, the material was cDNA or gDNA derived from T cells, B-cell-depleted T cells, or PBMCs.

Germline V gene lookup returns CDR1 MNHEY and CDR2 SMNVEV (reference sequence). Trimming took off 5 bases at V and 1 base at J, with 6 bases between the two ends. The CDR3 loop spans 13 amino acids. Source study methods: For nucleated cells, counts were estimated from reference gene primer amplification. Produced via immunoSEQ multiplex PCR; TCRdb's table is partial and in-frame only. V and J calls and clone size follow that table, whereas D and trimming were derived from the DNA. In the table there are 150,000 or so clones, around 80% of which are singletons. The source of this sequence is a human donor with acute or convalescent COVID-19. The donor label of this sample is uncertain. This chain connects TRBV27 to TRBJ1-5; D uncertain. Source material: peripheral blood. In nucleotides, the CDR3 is TGTGCCAGCAGTCCGAGCAGCAATCAGCCCCAGCATTTT. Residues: CASSPSSNQPQHF.